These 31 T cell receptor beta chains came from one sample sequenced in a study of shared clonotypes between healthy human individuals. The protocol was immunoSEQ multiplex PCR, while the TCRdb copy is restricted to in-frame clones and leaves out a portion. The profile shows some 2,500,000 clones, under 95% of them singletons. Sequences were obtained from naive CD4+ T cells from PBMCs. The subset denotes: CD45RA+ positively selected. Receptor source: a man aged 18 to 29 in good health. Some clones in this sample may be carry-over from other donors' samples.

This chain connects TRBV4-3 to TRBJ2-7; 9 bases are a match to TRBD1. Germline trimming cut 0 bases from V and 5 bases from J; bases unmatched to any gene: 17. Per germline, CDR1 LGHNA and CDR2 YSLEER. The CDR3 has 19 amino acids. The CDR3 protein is CASSQEGQGAGNRRDEQYF. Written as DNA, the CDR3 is TGCGCCAGCAGCCAAGAGGGACAGGGAGCGGGTAATAGGCGGGACGAGCAGTACTTC.

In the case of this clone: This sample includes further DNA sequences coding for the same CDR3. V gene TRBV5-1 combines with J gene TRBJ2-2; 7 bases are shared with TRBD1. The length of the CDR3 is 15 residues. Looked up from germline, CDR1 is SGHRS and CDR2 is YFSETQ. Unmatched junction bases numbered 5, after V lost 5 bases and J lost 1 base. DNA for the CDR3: TGCGCCAGCAGTTTCAGGACAGGGAACACCGGGGAGCTGTTTTTT. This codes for CASSFRTGNTGELFF. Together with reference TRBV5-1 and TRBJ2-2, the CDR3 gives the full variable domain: KAGVTQTPRYLIKTRGQQVTLSCSPISGHRSVSWYQQTPGQGLQFLFEYFSETQRNKGNFPGRFSGRQFSNSRSEMNVSTLELGDSALYLCASSFRTGNTGELFFGEGSRLTVL.

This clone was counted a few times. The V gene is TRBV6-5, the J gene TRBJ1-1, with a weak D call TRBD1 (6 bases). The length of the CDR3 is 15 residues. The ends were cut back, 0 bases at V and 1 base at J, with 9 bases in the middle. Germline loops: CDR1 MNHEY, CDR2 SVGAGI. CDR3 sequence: CASSYSTGTNTEAFF. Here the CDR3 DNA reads TGTGCCAGCAGTTACTCAACAGGGACGAACACTGAAGCTTTCTTT.

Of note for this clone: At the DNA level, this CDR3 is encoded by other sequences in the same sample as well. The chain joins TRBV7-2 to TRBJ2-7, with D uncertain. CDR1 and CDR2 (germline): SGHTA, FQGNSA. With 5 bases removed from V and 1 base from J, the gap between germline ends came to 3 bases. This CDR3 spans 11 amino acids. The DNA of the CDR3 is TGTGCCAGCAGCCTATCCTACGAGCAGTACTTC. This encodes CASSLSYEQYF.

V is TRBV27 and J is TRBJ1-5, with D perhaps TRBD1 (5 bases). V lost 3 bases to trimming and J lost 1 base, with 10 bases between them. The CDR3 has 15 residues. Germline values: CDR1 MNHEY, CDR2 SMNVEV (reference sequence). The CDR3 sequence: CASSFVRDSNQPQHF. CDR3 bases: TGTGCCAGCAGTTTCGTACGGGACAGCAATCAGCCCCAGCATTTT.

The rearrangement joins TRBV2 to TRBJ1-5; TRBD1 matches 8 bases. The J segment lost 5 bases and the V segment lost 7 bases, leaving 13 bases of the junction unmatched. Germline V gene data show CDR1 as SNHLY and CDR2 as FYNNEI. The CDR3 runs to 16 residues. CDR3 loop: CASTQSRGLGDQPQHF. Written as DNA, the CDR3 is TGTGCCAGCACCCAGTCCAGGGGGCTGGGTGATCAGCCCCAGCATTTT.

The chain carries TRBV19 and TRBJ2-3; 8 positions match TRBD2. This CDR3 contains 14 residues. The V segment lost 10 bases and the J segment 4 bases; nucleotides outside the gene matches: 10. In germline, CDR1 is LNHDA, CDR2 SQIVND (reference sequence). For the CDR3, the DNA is TGTGCCACCAAAACCGGGACTAGTGCAGATACGCAGTATTTT. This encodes CATKTGTSADTQYF.

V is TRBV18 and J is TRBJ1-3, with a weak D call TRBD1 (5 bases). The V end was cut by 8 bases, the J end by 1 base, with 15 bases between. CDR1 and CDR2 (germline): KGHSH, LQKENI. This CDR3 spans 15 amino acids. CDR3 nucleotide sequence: TGTGCCAGCCACGGTCAGGGAGTATCTGGAAACACCATATATTTT. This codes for CASHGQGVSGNTIYF.

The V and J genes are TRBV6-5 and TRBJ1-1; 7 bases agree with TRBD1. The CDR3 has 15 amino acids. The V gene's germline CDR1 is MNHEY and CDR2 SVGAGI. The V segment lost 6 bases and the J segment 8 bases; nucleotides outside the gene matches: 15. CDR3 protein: CASRETGTATSEAFF. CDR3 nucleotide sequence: TGTGCCAGCAGAGAAACCGGGACAGCCACCTCGGAAGCTTTCTTT.

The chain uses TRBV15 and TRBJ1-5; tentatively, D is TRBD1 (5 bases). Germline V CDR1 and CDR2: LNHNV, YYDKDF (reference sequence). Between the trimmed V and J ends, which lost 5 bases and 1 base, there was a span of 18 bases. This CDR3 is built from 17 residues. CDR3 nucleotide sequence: TGTGCCACCAGCCCCCATCAGGGCAGGCCGAGCAATCAGCCCCAGCATTTT. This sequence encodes CATSPHQGRPSNQPQHF.

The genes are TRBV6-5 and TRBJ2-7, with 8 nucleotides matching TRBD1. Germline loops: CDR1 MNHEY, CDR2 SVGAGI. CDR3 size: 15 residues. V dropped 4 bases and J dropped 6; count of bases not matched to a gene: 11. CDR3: CASSSRDRPGGEQYF. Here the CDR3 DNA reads TGTGCCAGCAGTTCCCGGGACAGGCCCGGGGGCGAGCAGTACTTC.

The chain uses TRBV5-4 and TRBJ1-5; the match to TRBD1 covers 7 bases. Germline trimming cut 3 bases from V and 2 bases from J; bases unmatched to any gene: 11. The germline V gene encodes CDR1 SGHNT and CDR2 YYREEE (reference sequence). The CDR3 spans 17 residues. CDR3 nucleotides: TGTGCCAGCAGCTCAACCACAGGGGACTCTGGCAATCAGCCCCAGCATTTT. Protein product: CASSSTTGDSGNQPQHF. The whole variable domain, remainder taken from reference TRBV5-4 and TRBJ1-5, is ETGVTQSPTHLIKTRGQQVTLRCSSQSGHNTVSWYQQALGQGPQFIFQYYREEENGRGNFPPRFSGLQFPNYSSELNVNALELDDSALYLCASSSTTGDSGNQPQHFGDGTRLSIL.

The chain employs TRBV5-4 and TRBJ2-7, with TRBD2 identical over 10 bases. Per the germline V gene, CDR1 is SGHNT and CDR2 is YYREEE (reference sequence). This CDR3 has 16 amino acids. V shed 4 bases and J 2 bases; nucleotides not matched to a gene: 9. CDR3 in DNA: TGTGCCAGCAGCCCATTCACTAGCGGGATACCCTACGAGCAGTACTTC. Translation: CASSPFTSGIPYEQYF.

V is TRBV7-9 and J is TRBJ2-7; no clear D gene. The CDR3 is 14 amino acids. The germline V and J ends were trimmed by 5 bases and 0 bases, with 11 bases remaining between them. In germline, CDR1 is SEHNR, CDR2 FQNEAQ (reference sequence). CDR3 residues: CASSLDWNSYEQYF. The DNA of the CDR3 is TGTGCCAGCAGCCTAGACTGGAACTCCTACGAGCAGTACTTC. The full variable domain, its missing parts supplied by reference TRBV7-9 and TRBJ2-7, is DTGVSQNPRHKITKRGQNVTFRCDPISEHNRLYWYRQTLGQGPEFLTYFQNEAQLEKSRLLSDRFSAERPKGSFSTLEIQRTEQGDSAMYLCASSLDWNSYEQYFGPGTRLTVT.

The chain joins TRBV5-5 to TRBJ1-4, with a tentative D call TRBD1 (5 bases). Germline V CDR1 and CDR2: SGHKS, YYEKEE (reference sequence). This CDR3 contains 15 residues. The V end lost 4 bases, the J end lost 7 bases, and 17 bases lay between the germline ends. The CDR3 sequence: CASSQRDGWVEKLFF. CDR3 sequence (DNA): TGTGCCAGCAGCCAAAGGGACGGTTGGGTTGAAAAACTGTTTTTT. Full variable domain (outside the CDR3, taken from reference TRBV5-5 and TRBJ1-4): DAGVTQSPTHLIKTRGQQVTLRCSPISGHKSVSWYQQVLGQGPQFIFQYYEKEERGRGNFPDRFSARQFPNYSSELNVNALLLGDSALYLCASSQRDGWVEKLFFGSGTQLSVL.

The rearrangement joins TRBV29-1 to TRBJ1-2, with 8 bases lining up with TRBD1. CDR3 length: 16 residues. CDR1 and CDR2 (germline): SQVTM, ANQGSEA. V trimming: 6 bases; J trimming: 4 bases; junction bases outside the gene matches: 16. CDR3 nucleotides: TGCAGCGTCGGAAGAGGGCAGGGGGCGCTGGGCTATGGCTACACCTTC. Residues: CSVGRGQGALGYGYTF.

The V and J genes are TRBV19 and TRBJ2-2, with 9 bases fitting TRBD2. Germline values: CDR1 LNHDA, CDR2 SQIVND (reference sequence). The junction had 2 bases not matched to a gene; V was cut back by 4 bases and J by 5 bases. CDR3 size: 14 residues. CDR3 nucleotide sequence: TGTGCCAGTAGTAGCCTAGCGGGGACCGGGGAGCTGTTTTTT. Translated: CASSSLAGTGELFF.

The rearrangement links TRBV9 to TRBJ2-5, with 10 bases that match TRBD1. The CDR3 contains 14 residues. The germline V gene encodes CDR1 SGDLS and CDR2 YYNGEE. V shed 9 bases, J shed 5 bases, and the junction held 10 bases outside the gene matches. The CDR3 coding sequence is TGTGCCACCTCACCCCGGGGACAGGGGGAGACCCAGTACTTC. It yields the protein CATSPRGQGETQYF.

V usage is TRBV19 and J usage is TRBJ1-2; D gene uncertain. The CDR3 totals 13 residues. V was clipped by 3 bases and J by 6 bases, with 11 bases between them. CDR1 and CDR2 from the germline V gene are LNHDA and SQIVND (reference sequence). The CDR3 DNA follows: TGTGCCAGTAGTATTTGGACCGAAGATGGCTACACCTTC. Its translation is CASSIWTEDGYTF. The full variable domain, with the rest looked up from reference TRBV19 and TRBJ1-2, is DGGITQSPKYLFRKEGQNVTLSCEQNLNHDAMYWYRQDPGQGLRLIYYSQIVNDFQKGDIAEGYSVSREKKESFPLTVTSAQKNPTAFYLCASSIWTEDGYTFGSGTRLTVV.

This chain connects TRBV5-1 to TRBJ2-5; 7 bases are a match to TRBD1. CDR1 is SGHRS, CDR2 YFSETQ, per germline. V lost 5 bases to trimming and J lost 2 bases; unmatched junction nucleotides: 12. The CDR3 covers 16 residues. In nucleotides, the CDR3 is TGCGCCAGCAGTCGATCGACAGGGCATGGACAAGAGACCCAGTACTTC. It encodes CASSRSTGHGQETQYF.

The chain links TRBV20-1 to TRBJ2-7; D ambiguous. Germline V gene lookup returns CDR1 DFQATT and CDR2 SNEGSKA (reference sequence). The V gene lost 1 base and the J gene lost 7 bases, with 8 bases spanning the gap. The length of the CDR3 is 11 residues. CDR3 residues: CSARGLREQYF. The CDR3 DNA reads TGCAGTGCTAGAGGACTGAGGGAGCAGTACTTC.

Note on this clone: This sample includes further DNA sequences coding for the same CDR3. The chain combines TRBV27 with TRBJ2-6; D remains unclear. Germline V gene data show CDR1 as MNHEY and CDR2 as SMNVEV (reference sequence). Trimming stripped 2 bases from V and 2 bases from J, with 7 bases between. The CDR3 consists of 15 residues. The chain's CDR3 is CASSLGRAGANVLTF. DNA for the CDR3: TGTGCCAGCAGTTTAGGCCGGGCTGGGGCCAACGTCCTGACTTTC.

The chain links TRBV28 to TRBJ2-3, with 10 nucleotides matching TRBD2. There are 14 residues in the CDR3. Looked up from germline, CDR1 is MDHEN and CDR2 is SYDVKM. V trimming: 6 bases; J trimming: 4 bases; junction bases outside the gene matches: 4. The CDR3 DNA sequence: TGTGCCAGCAGGACTAGCGGGTCGGCAGATACGCAGTATTTT. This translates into CASRTSGSADTQYF.

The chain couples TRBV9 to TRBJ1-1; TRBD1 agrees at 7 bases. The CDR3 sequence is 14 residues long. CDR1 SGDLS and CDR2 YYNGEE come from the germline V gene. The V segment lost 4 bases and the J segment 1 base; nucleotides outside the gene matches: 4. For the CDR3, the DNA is TGTGCCAGCAGCATGGGGGACAGGAACACTGAAGCTTTCTTT. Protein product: CASSMGDRNTEAFF.

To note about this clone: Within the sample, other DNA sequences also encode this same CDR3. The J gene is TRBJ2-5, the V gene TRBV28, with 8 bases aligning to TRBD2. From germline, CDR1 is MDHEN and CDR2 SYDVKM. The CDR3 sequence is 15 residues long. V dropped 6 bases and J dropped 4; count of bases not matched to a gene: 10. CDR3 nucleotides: TGTGCCAGCAGCTCCCCTGGTGCGGGGGGAGAGACCCAGTACTTC. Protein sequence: CASSSPGAGGETQYF.

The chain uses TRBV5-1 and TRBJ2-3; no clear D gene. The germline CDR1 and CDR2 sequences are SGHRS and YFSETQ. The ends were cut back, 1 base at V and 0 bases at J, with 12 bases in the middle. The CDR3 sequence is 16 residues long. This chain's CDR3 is CASSLTVAGSTDTQYF. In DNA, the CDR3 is TGCGCCAGCAGCTTGACAGTCGCAGGAAGCACAGATACGCAGTATTTT.

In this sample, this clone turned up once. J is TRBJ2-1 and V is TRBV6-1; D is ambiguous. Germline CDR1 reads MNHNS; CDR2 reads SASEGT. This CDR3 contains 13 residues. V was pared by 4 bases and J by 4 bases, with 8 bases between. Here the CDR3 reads CASSVPSYNEQFF. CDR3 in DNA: TGTGCCAGCAGTGTGCCCTCTTACAATGAGCAGTTCTTC.

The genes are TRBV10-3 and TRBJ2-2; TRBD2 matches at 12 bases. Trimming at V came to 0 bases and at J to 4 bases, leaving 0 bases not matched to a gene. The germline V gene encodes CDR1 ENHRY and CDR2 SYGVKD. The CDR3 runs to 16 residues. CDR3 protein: CAISESTSGSTGELFF. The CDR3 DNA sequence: TGTGCCATCAGTGAGTCGACTAGCGGGAGCACCGGGGAGCTGTTTTTT.

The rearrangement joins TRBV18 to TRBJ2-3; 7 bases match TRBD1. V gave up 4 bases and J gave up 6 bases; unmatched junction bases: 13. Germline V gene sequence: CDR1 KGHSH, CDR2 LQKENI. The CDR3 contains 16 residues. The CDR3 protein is CASSQQRQGAGDTQYF. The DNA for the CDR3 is TGTGCCAGCTCACAACAAAGACAGGGAGCAGGGGATACGCAGTATTTT.

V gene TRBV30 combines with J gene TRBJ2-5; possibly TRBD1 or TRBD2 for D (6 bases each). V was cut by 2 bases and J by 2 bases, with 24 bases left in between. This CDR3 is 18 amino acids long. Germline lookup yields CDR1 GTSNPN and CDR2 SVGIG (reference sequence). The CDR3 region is CAWSPPGAGRAVQETQYF. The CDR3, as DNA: TGTGCCTGGAGTCCCCCGGGGGCCGGGAGAGCGGTACAAGAGACCCAGTACTTC.

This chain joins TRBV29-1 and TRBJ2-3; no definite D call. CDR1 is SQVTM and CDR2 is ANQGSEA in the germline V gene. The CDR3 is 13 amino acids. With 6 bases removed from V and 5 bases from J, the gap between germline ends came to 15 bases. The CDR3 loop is CSVVPGWGDTQYF. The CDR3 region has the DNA TGCAGCGTCGTACCGGGTTGGGGAGATACGCAGTATTTT.